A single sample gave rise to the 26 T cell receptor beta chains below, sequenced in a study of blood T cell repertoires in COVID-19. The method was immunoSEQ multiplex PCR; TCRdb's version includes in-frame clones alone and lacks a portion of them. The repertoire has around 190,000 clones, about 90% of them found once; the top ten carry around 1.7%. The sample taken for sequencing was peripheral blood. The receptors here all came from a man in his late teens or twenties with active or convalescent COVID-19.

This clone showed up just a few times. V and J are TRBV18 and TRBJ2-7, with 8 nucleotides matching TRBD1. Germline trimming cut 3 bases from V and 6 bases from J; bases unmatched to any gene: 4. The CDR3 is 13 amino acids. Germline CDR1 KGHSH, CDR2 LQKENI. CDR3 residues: CASSPGQGSEQYF. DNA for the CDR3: TGTGCCAGCTCACCTGGACAGGGCAGCGAGCAGTACTTC.

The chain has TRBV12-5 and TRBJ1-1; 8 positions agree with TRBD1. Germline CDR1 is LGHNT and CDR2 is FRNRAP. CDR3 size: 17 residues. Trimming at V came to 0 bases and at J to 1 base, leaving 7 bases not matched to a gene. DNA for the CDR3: TGTGCTAGTGGTTTGGTAGTGACAGGGGCCGGGAACACTGAAGCTTTCTTT. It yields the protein CASGLVVTGAGNTEAFF.

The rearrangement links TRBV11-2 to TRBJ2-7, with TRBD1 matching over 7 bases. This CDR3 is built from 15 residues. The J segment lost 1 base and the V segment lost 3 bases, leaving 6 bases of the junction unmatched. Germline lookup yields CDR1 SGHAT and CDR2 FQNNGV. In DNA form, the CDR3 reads TGTGCCAGCAGCTTTGGTAGGGGGCTGTCCTACGAGCAGTACTTC. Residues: CASSFGRGLSYEQYF. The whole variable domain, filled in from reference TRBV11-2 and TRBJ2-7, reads EAGVAQSPRYKIIEKRQSVAFWCNPISGHATLYWYQQILGQGPKLLIQFQNNGVVDDSQLPKDRFSAERLKGVDSTLKIQPAKLEDSAVYLCASSFGRGLSYEQYFGPGTRLTVT.

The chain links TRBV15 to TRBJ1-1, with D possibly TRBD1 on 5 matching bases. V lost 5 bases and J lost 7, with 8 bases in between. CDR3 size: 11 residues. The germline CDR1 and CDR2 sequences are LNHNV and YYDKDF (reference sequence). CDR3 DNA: TGTGCCACCAGCTGGGGGGGTGAAGCTTTCTTT. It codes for CATSWGGEAFF. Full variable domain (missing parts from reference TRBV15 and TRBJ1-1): DAMVIQNPRYQVTQFGKPVTLSCSQTLNHNVMYWYQQKSSQAPKLLFHYYDKDFNNEADTPDNFQSRRPNTSFCFLDIRSPGLGDTAMYLCATSWGGEAFFGQGTRLTVV.

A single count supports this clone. Here the CDR3 DNA reads TGTGCCAGCAGCTTATTTGTACTCACAGATACGCAGTATTTT. Its protein is CASSLFVLTDTQYF. The chain links TRBV7-2 to TRBJ2-3; D unresolved. V was clipped by 2 bases and J by 2 bases, with 8 bases between them. There are 14 residues in the CDR3. The germline V gene encodes CDR1 SGHTA and CDR2 FQGNSA.

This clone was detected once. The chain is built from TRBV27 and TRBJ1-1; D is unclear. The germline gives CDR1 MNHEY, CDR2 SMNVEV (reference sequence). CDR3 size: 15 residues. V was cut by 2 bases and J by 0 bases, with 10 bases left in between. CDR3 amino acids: CASSLRGPMNTEAFF. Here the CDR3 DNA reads TGTGCCAGCAGTTTACGGGGTCCCATGAACACTGAAGCTTTCTTT.

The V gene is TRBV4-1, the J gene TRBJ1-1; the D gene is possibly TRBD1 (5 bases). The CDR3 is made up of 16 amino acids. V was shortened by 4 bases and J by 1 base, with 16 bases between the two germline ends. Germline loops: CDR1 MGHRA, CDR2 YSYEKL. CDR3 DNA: TGCGCCAGCAGCCGGCCTCGACAGATCCAGAACACTGAAGCTTTCTTT. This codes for CASSRPRQIQNTEAFF.

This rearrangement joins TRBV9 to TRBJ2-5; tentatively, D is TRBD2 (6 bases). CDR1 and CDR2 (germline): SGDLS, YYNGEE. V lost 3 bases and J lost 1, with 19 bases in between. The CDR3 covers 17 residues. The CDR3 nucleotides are TGTGCCAGCAGCGCCTTCCCCGGCGGGACGGGCCAAGAGACCCAGTACTTC. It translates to CASSAFPGGTGQETQYF.

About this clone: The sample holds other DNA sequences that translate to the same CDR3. In DNA, the CDR3 is TGTGCCAGCAGTGGGGGAGATGGGACTGAAGCTTTCTTT. The encoded protein is CASSGGDGTEAFF. The rearrangement links TRBV2 to TRBJ1-1; the D is unclear. Trimming took off 4 bases at V and 5 bases at J, with 11 bases between the two ends. The germline V gene encodes CDR1 SNHLY and CDR2 FYNNEI. CDR3 size: 13 residues.

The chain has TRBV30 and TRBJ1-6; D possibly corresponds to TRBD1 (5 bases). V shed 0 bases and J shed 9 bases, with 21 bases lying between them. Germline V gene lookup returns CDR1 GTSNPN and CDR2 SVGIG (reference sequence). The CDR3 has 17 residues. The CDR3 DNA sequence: TGTGCCTGGAGTGTACTTTTGCCGGCAGGGCATAGTTCACCCCTCCACTTT. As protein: CAWSVLLPAGHSSPLHF.

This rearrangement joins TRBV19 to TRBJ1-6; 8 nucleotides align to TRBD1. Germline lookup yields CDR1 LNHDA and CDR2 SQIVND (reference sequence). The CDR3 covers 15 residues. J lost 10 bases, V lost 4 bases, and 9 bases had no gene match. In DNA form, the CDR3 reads TGTGCCAGTAGTACCGTAGGACAGGGCCACTCACCCCTCCACTTT. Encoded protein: CASSTVGQGHSPLHF. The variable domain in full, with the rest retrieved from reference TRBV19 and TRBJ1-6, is DGGITQSPKYLFRKEGQNVTLSCEQNLNHDAMYWYRQDPGQGLRLIYYSQIVNDFQKGDIAEGYSVSREKKESFPLTVTSAQKNPTAFYLCASSTVGQGHSPLHFGNGTRLTVT.

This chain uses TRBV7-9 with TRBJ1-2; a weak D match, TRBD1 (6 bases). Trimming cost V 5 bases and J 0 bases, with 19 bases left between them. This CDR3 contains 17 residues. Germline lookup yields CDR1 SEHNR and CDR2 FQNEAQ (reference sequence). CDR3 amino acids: CASSPGQILTSNYGYTF. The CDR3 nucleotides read TGTGCCAGCAGCCCCGGACAGATCCTTACCTCTAACTATGGCTACACCTTC.

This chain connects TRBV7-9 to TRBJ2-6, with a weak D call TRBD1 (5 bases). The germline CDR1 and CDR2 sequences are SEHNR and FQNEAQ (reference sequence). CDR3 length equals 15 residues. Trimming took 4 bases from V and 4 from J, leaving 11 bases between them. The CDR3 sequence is CASSSQGMGANVLTF. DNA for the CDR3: TGTGCCAGCAGCTCCCAGGGTATGGGGGCCAACGTCCTGACTTTC.

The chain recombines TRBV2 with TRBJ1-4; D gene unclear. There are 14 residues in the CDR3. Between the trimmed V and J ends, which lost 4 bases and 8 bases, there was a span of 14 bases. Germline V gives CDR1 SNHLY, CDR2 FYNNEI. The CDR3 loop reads CASSATSPGEKLFF. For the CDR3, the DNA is TGTGCCAGCAGTGCAACGTCACCGGGGGAAAAACTGTTTTTT.

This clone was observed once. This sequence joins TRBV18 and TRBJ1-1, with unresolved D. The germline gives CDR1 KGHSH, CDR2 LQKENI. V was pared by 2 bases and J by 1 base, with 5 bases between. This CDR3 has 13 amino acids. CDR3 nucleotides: TGTGCCAGCTCACCAAACAGGAACACTGAAGCTTTCTTT. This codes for CASSPNRNTEAFF.

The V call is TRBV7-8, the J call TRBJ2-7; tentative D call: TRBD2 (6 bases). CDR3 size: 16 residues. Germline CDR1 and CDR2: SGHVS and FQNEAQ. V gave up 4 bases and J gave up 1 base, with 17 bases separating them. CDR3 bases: TGTGCCAGCAGCTATTACGGGGGTTGGCCGTCCTACGAGCAGTACTTC. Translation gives CASSYYGGWPSYEQYF.

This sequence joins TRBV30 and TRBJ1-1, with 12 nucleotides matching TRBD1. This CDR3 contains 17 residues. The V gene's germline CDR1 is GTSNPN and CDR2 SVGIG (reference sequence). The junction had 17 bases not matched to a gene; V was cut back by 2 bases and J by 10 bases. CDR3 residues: CAWSQMKTGTGGRGAFF. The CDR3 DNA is TGTGCCTGGAGTCAGATGAAAACCGGGACAGGGGGCAGGGGAGCTTTCTTT.

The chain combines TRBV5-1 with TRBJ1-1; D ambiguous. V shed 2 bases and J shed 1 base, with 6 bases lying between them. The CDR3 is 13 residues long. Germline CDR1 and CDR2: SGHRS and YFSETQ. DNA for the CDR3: TGCGCCAGCAGCTTCCCCGGGAACACTGAAGCTTTCTTT. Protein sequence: CASSFPGNTEAFF.

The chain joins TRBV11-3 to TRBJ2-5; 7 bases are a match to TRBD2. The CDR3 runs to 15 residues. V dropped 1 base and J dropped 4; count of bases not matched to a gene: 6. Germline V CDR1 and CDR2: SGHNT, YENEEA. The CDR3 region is CASSLGSSGVETQYF. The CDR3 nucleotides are TGTGCCAGCAGCTTAGGGTCCAGCGGGGTAGAGACCCAGTACTTC.

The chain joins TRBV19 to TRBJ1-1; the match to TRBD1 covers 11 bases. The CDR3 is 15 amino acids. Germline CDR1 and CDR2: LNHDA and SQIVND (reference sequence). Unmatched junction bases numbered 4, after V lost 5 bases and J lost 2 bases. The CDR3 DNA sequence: TGTGCCAGTAGTTGGACAGGGGGCGCAAACACTGAAGCTTTCTTT. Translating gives CASSWTGGANTEAFF.

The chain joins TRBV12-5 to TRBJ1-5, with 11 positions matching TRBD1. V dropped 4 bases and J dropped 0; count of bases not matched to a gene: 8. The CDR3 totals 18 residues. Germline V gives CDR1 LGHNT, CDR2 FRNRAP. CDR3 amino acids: CASGSGTGGVYSNQPQHF. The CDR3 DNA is TGTGCTAGTGGTTCGGGGACAGGGGGGGTCTATAGCAATCAGCCCCAGCATTTT.

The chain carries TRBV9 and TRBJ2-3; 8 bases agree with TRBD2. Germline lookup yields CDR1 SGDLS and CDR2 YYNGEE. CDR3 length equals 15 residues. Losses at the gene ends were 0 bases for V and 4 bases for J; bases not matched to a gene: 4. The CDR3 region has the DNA TGTGCCAGCAGCGTAGACGGGAGGGGAGCAGATACGCAGTATTTT. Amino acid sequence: CASSVDGRGADTQYF.

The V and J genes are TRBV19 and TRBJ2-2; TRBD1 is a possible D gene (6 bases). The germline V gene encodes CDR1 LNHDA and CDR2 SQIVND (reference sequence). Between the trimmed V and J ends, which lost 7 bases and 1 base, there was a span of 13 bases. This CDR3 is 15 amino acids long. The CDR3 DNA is TGTGCCAGTAAAACAGGCAGGGGGAACACCGGGGAGCTGTTTTTT. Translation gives CASKTGRGNTGELFF.

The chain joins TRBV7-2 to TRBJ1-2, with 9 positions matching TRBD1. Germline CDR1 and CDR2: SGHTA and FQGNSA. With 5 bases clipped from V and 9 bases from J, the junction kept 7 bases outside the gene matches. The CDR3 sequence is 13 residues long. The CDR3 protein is CASSRPGQGSYTF. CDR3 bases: TGTGCCAGCAGCCGGCCGGGACAGGGTAGCTACACCTTC.

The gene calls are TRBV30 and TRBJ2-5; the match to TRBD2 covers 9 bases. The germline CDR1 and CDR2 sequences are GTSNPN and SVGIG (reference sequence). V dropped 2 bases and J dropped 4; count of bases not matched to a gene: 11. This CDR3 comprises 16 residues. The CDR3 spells CAWSIRTSVSGETQYF. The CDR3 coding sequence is TGTGCCTGGAGTATTAGGACTAGCGTCAGTGGAGAGACCCAGTACTTC.

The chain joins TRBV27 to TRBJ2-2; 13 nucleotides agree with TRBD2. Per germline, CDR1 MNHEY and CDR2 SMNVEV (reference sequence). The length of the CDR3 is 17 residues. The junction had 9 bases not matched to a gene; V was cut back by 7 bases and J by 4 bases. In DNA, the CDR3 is TGTGCCAGCAAACTCGGGACTAGCGGGAAAAGCACCGGGGAGCTGTTTTTT. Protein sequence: CASKLGTSGKSTGELFF.